This TCR beta chain emerged from a study of T cell responses to AZD1222 COVID-19 vaccine. A remark on this clone: The antigen remains unidentified.

Profiled with immunoSEQ multiplex PCR; TCRdb holds only in-frame clones, not every one. The table lists about 180,000 clones, 85% to 90% of them singletons. Whole-study findings and limits: Only a handful of AZD1222 recipients, several in all, had baseline seropositivity.

The length of the CDR3 is 16 residues. Deletions cut 5 bases from V and 3 bases from J, with 19 bases between. Germline V CDR1 and CDR2: LNHDA, SQIVND (reference sequence). The V gene is TRBV19, the J gene TRBJ1-1; no reliable D call. The sample was peripheral blood, taken on day 0 of AZD1222 vaccination. The TCR sequence derives from an adult in good health. CDR3 nucleotide sequence: TGTGCCAGTAGTTCCTCCACCTCGCGGTTCTACACTGAAGCTTTCTTT. Translated, it gives CASSSSTSRFYTEAFF.